Included here is one TCR beta chain sequence, with context. V shed 2 bases and J shed 0 bases, with 9 bases lying between them. From germline, CDR1 is MNHEY and CDR2 SVGAGI. The CDR3 is made up of 15 amino acids. This record comes from a study of blood T cell repertoires in COVID-19. TCRdb's table, derived via immunoSEQ multiplex PCR, lists solely in-frame clones and lacks some. The table has a few hundred thousand clones, roughly nine tenths seen once. The rearrangement uses TRBV6-5 and TRBJ2-3; D might be TRBD1 (5 bases). Sequenced: PBMCs or T cells enriched from blood (not recorded which). This TCR came from a woman aged 25-40 years who had recovered from COVID-19. The CDR3 sequence is CASSYRQLSTDTQYF. The CDR3 nucleotides read TGTGCCAGCAGTTACAGACAGCTAAGCACAGATACGCAGTATTTT.